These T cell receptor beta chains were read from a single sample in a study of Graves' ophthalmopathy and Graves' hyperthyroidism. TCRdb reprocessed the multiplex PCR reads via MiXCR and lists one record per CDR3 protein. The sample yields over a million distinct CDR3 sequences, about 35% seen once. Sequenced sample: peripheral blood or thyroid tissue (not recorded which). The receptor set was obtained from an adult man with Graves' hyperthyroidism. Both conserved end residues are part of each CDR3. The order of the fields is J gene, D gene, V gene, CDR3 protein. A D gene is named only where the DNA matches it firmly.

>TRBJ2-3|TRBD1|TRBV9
CASSGGQGDTDTQYF
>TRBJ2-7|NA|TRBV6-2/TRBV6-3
CASSYDDYEQYF
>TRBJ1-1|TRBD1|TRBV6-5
CASSYWDSNTEAFF
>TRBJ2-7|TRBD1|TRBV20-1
CSAEGQGTNEQYF
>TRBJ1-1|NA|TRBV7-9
CASSSSEDTEAFF
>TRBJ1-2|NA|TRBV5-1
CASSLVGSITAYGYTF
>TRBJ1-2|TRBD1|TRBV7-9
CASSPGQGGNGYTF
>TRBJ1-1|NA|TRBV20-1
CSARRAGTEAFF
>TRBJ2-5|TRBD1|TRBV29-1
CSVGLQGKTQYF
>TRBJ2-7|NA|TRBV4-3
CASSPAKGASYEQYF
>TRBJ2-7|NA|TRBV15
CATSRDRGSLYEQYF
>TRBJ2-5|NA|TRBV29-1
CSSRVSGETQYF
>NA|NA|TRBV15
CATSRDRAVRNEQFF
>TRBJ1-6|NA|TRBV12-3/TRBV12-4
CASKTLSSYNSPLHF
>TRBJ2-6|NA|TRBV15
CATSRDVGQGATEAF
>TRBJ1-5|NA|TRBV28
CASSLISKNQPQHF
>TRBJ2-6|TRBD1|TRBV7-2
CASSLGGQGFPGANVLTF
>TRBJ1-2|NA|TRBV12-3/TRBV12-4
CASTRGGSGYTF
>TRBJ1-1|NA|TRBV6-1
CASSESPYRNPWTEAFF
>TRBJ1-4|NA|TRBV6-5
CASSYSRGSIATNEKLFF
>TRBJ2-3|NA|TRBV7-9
CASRRTGPLKDTQYF
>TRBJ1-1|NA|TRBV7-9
CASSFQEMDTEAFF
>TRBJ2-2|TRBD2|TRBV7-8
CASSFSPGLAVTGELFF
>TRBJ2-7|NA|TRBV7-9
CASSPSIQVHEQYF
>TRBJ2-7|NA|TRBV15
CATSRVGQVDEQYF
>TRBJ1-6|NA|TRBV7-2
CASSLSLLPLHF
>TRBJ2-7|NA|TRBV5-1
CASSRRGNDEQYF
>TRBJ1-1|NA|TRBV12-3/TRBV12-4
CASNPGTEVNTEAFF
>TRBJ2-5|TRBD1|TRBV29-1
CSVADRGGVETQYF
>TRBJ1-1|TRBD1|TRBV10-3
CAAARQGVNTEAFF
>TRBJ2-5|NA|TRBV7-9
CASSLDGWARETQYF
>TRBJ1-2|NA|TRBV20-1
CSATDGNYTF
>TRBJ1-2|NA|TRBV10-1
CASSDWAPYGHTF
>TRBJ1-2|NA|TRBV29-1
CSFGLTGYTF
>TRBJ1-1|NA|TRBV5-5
CASKIARGTEAFF
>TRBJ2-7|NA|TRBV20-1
CSARPVISFSYEQYF
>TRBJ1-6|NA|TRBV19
CASSIRSSYNSPLHF
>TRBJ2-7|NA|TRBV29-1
CSERNHEQYF
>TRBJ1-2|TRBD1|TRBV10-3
CAITQGQGVTGNTF
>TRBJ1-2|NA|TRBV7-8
CASSPHRRGGWSYGYTF
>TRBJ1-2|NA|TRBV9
CASRGPSRSGYTF
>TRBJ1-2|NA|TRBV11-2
CASSLIDGSSGYTF
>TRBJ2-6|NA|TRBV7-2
CASSLADGEAF
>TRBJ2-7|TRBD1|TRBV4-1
CASSQERDRGSYEQYF
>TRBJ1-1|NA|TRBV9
CASSLGRVTEAFF
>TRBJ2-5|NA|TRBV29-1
CSVEDRGRQETQYF
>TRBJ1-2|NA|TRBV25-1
CASSEVGGIHGYTF